This TCR beta chain was captured by sequencing in a study of T-cell reconstitution after alpha-beta-depleted transplantation in children. This clonotype was counted at least ten times. The target antigen is unknown. Notes on the study in general: Where some patients showed high TCRbeta diversity at day 60, it came from recipient T cells and thymic progenitors that had survived. About two months after transplant, alpha-beta T cells reportedly came from several hundred expanded graft clones. T-cell numbers and diversity, one year after transplant, stemmed largely from T cells that were newly produced.

TCRbeta library preparation incorporated unique molecular identifiers. Via MiXCR, TCRdb re-called the PCR reads, giving one row per CDR3 protein. The sample has about 260,000 distinct CDR3 sequences, 7.5% to 9.5% seen once. The sequencing here drew on PBMCs, mostly from graft donor cells, taken 180 days after TCRalphabeta/CD19-depleted stem cell transplant. This receptor was obtained from a male patient younger than 18 who had a stem cell transplant for acute lymphoblastic leukemia, so the T cells may come from the graft donor.

This chain's CDR3 is CSERLTDTQYF. CDR3 nucleotide sequence: TGCAGTGAACGGCTCACAGATACGCAGTATTTT. J is TRBJ2-3 and V is TRBV20-1; unclear D gene. CDR1 is DFQATT and CDR2 is SNEGSKA in the germline V gene (reference sequence). The ends were cut back, 7 bases at V and 2 bases at J, with 7 bases in the middle. This CDR3 is 11 amino acids long.